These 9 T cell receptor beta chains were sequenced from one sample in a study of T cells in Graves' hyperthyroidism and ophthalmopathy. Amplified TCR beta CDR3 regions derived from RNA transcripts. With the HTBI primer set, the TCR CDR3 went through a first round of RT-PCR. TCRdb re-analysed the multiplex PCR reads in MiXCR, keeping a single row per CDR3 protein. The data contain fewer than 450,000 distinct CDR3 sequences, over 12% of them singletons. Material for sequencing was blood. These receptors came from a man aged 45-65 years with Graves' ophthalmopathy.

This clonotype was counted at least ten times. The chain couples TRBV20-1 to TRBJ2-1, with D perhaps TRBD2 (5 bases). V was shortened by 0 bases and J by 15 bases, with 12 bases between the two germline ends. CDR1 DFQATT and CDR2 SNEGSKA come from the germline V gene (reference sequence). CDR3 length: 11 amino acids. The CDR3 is CSAREWESGFF. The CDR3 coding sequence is TGCAGTGCTAGAGAGTGGGAGTCAGGGTTCTTC.

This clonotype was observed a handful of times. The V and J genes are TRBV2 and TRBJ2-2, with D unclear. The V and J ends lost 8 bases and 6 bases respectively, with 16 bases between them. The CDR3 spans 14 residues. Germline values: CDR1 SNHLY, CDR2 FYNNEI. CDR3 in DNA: TGTGCCAGCGAATCCGGACGGGTATCCGGGGAGCTGTTTTTT. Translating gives CASESGRVSGELFF.

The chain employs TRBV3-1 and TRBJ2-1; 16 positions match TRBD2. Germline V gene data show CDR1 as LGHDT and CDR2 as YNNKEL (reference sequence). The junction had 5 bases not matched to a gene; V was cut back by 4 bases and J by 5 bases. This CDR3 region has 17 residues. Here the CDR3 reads CASSPGLAGGPHNEQFF. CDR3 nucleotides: TGTGCCAGCAGCCCGGGACTAGCGGGAGGGCCGCACAATGAGCAGTTCTTC.

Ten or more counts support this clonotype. The CDR3 loop reads CSATTSATTGTYEQYF. CDR3 in DNA: TGCAGTGCTACCACTAGCGCGACGACAGGAACCTACGAGCAGTACTTC. The chain joins TRBV20-1 to TRBJ2-7, with D tentatively TRBD2 (7 bases). The CDR3 is made up of 16 amino acids. Germline CDR1 DFQATT, CDR2 SNEGSKA (reference sequence). The V and J ends lost 4 bases and 2 bases respectively, with 21 bases between them.

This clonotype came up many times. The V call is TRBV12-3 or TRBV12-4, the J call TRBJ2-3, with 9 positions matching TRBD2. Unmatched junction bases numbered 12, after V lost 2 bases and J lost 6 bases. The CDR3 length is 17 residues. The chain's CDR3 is CASSLRLAGLTGDTQYF. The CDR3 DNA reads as TGTGCCAGCAGTTTAAGGCTAGCGGGACTAACTGGGGATACGCAGTATTTT.

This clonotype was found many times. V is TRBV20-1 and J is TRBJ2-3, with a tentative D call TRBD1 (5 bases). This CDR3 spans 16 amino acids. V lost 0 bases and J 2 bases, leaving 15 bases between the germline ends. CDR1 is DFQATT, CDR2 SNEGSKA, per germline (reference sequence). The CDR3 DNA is TGCAGTGCTAGAGATGAGGTGCAGGGATCCACAGATACGCAGTATTTT. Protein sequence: CSARDEVQGSTDTQYF.

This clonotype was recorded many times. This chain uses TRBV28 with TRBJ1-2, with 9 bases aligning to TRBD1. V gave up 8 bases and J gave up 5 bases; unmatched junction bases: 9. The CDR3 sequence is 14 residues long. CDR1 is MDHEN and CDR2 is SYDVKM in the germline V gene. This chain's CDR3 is CASFSGQGLYGYTF. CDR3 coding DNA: TGTGCCAGCTTTTCGGGACAGGGTCTTTATGGCTACACCTTC.

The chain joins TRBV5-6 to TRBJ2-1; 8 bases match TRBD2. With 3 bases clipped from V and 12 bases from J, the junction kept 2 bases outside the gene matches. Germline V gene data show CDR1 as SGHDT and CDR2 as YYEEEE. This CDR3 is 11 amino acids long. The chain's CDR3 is CASSSLAGQFF. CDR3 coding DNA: TGTGCCAGCAGCTCCCTAGCGGGGCAGTTCTTC.

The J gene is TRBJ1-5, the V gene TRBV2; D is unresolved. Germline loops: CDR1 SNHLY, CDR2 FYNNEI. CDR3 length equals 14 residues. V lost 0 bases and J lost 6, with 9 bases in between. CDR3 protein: CASSEAGGGQPQHF. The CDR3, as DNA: TGTGCCAGCAGTGAAGCGGGCGGTGGTCAGCCCCAGCATTTT.